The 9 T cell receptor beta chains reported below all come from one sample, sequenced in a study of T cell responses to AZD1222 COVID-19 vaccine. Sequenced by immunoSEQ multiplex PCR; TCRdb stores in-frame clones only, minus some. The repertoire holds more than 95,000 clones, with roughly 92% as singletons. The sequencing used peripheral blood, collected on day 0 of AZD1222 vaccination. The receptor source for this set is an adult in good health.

The CDR3 spells CASSQERGLAWYEQYF. For the CDR3, the DNA is TGTGCCAGCAGCCAAGAGAGGGGACTAGCGTGGTACGAGCAGTACTTC. J is TRBJ2-7 and V is TRBV14; 10 nucleotides agree with TRBD2. The CDR3 has 16 residues. In germline, CDR1 is SGHDN, CDR2 FVKESK. Trimming removed 0 bases from V and 4 bases from J; junction bases left unmatched: 6.

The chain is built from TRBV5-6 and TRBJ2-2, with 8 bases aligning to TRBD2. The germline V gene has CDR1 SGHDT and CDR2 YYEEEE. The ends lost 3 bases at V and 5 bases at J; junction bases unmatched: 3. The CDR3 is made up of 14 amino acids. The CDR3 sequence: CASSSRLATGELFF. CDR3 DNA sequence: TGTGCCAGCAGCTCGCGACTAGCGACCGGGGAGCTGTTTTTT.

The CDR3 loop is CASSGAGATGELFF. The CDR3 DNA sequence: TGTGCCAGCAGCGGGGCGGGGGCCACCGGGGAGCTGTTTTTT. This chain joins TRBV11-2 and TRBJ2-2, with D tentatively TRBD2 (7 bases). The CDR3 consists of 14 residues. V gave up 5 bases and J gave up 4 bases, with 11 bases separating them. Germline lookup yields CDR1 SGHAT and CDR2 FQNNGV.

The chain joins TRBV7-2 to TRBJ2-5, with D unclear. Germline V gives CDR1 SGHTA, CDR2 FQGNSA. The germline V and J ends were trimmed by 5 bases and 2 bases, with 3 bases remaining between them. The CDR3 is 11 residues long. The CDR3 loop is CASSQQETQYF. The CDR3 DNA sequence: TGTGCCAGCAGCCAGCAAGAGACCCAGTACTTC.

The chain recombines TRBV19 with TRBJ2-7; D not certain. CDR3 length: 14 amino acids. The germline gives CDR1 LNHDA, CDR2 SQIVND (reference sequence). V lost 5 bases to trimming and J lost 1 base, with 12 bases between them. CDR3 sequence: CASSQEAVSYEQYF. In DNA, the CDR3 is TGTGCCAGTAGTCAGGAAGCCGTTTCCTACGAGCAGTACTTC.

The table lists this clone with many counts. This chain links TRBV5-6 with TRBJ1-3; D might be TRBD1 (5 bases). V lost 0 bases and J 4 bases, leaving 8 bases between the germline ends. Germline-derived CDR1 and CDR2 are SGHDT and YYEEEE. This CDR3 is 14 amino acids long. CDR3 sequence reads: CASSLVGDGNTIYF. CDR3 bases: TGTGCCAGCAGCTTGGTTGGGGACGGAAACACCATATATTTT.

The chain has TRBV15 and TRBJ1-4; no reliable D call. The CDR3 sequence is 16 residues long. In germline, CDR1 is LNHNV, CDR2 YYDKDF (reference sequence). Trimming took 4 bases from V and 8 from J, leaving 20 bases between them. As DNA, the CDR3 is TGTGCCACCAGCACCTTTATAGAAACGATTCGGGAAAAACTGTTTTTT. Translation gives CATSTFIETIREKLFF.

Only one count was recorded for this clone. The chain's CDR3 is CASSTNPGTRIKQFF. The CDR3 coding sequence is TGTGCCAGCAGCACAAATCCCGGGACTAGGATAAAGCAGTTCTTC. This chain links TRBV5-6 with TRBJ2-1; 8 nucleotides agree with TRBD2. Germline assignment: CDR1 SGHDT and CDR2 YYEEEE. The CDR3 covers 15 residues. Trimming at V came to 4 bases and at J to 11 bases, leaving 14 bases not matched to a gene.

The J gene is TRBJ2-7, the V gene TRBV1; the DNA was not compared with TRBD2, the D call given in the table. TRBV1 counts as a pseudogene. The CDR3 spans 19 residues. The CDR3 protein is CTSSHPIGLAGKSRDEQYF. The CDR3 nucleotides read TGCACCAGCAGCCACCCCATAGGACTAGCGGGAAAATCTCGGGACGAGCAGTACTTC.